The 19 T cell receptor beta chains presented below share a single source sample, sequenced in a study of control samples from healthy donors and cancer patients. The protocol was immunoSEQ multiplex PCR, while the TCRdb copy is restricted to in-frame clones and leaves out a portion. The sample lists fewer than 20,000 clones, roughly nine tenths occurring once. Input material: PBMCs. These receptors were taken from a man aged 55 to 70 with head and neck cancer.

The chain employs TRBV11-2 and TRBJ2-3; 12 nucleotides agree with TRBD2. This CDR3 contains 16 residues. The V gene end was trimmed by 2 bases and the J gene end by 1 base; junction bases not matched to a gene: 1. Per germline, CDR1 SGHAT and CDR2 FQNNGV. CDR3 DNA: TGTGCCAGCAGCTTATGGACTAGCGGGGGCACAGATACGCAGTATTTT. It encodes CASSLWTSGGTDTQYF.

The chain uses TRBV28 and TRBJ2-1, with D uncertain. The V and J ends lost 6 bases and 5 bases respectively, with 14 bases between them. CDR1 MDHEN and CDR2 SYDVKM come from the germline V gene. The CDR3 length is 14 residues. The CDR3 here is CASSPVPTDNEQFF. The DNA for the CDR3 is TGTGCCAGCAGCCCCGTACCAACAGACAATGAGCAGTTCTTC.

The chain combines TRBV2 with TRBJ1-3, with TRBD1 identical over 7 bases. CDR1 and CDR2 from the germline V gene are SNHLY and FYNNEI. Germline trimming cut 6 bases from V and 2 bases from J; bases unmatched to any gene: 10. The CDR3 has 16 amino acids. This CDR3 reads CASRRTGDSAGNTIYF. CDR3 bases: TGTGCCAGCAGGAGAACAGGGGACTCCGCTGGAAACACCATATATTTT. Full variable domain (rest looked up from reference TRBV2 and TRBJ1-3): EPEVTQTPSHQVTQMGQEVILRCVPISNHLYFYWYRQILGQKVEFLVSFYNNEISEKSEIFDDQFSVERPDGSNFTLKIRSTKLEDSAMYFCASRRTGDSAGNTIYFGEGSWLTVV.

The V call is TRBV6-6, the J call TRBJ2-1; 7 nucleotides align to TRBD2. The CDR3 totals 18 residues. Germline CDR1 reads MNHNY; CDR2 reads SVGAGI (reference sequence). The junction had 14 bases not matched to a gene; V was cut back by 6 bases and J by 0 bases. DNA of the CDR3: TGTGCCAGCAGACGACGGAGCGGGACCTCAGGCTCCTACAATGAGCAGTTCTTC. Its translation: CASRRRSGTSGSYNEQFF.

This clone has just one count. V is TRBV20-1 and J is TRBJ2-3; D is undetermined. Germline V gene data show CDR1 as DFQATT and CDR2 as SNEGSKA (reference sequence). Trimming removed 6 bases from V and 4 bases from J, with 11 bases in between. This CDR3 has 12 residues. In nucleotides, the CDR3 is TGCAGTGCGAGTGTAGTATCAGATACGCAGTATTTT. Translation: CSASVVSDTQYF.

The rearrangement uses TRBV5-1 and TRBJ2-5; possibly TRBD1 for D (5 bases). V lost 2 bases, J lost 4 bases, and 15 bases lay in between. The CDR3 runs 15 residues. CDR1 is SGHRS, CDR2 YFSETQ, per germline. The CDR3: CASSFWAGMGETQYF. In DNA, the CDR3 is TGCGCCAGCAGCTTTTGGGCAGGGATGGGAGAGACCCAGTACTTC.

This clone was seen once. The chain links TRBV6-2 or TRBV6-3 to TRBJ2-5; TRBD2 matches 12 bases. The CDR3 length is 17 residues. Germline assignment: CDR1 MNHEY and CDR2 SVGEGT. After removal of 2 bases from V and 5 bases from J, the junction contained 9 bases not matched to a gene. The CDR3 loop is CASSYPSSGGALETQYF. The DNA of the CDR3 is TGTGCCAGCAGTTACCCATCTAGCGGGGGGGCCCTCGAGACCCAGTACTTC.

The chain has TRBV6-5 and TRBJ2-4, with 9 bases lining up with TRBD1. The CDR3 length is 16 residues. Germline lookup yields CDR1 MNHEY and CDR2 SVGAGI. Trimming cost V 4 bases and J 8 bases; bases outside gene matches: 12. CDR3 sequence reads: CASSSPRSGQGDIQYF. The CDR3 region has the DNA TGTGCCAGCAGTTCTCCGAGGTCGGGACAGGGCGACATTCAGTACTTC.

This chain links TRBV5-6 with TRBJ2-5, with 7 bases aligning to TRBD1. This CDR3 spans 15 amino acids. Trimming removed 1 base from V and 5 bases from J; junction bases left unmatched: 8. Germline-derived CDR1 and CDR2 are SGHDT and YYEEEE. The CDR3: CASSLRDRARETQYF. DNA for the CDR3: TGTGCCAGCAGCTTGCGTGACAGGGCTCGGGAGACCCAGTACTTC.

This sequence joins TRBV7-8 and TRBJ2-7; no reliable D call. The CDR3 loop spans 13 amino acids. Germline V lookup: CDR1 SGHVS, CDR2 FQNEAQ. V lost 0 bases and J lost 2, with 5 bases in between. The CDR3 DNA reads as TGTGCCAGCAGCTTAGCAGGTACCTACGAGCAGTACTTC. It encodes CASSLAGTYEQYF. The whole variable domain, remainder taken from reference TRBV7-8 and TRBJ2-7, is GAGVSQSPRYKVAKRGQDVALRCDPISGHVSLFWYQQALGQGPEFLTYFQNEAQLDKSGLPSDRFFAERPEGSVSTLKIQRTQQEDSAVYLCASSLAGTYEQYFGPGTRLTVT.

The CDR3 region is CASSAQGSTDTQYF. The CDR3 DNA reads TGCGCCAGCAGCGCCCAAGGGAGCACAGATACGCAGTATTTT. This chain uses TRBV5-1 with TRBJ2-3; D is undetermined. CDR1 and CDR2 from the germline V gene are SGHRS and YFSETQ. The V gene lost 4 bases and the J gene lost 0 bases, with 9 bases spanning the gap. CDR3 length: 14 residues.

J is TRBJ2-7 and V is TRBV27, with TRBD1 matching 9 bases. The germline V gene has CDR1 MNHEY and CDR2 SMNVEV (reference sequence). The CDR3 totals 16 residues. After removal of 5 bases from V and 1 base from J, the junction contained 9 bases not matched to a gene. CDR3 in DNA: TGTGCCAGCAGTGGCCTCCTAGGGACAGGGTCCTACGAGCAGTACTTC. It translates to CASSGLLGTGSYEQYF.

The chain couples TRBV7-9 to TRBJ2-7, with 10 bases matching TRBD2. Germline assignment: CDR1 SEHNR and CDR2 FQNEAQ (reference sequence). The CDR3 sequence is 16 residues long. After removal of 2 bases from V and 3 bases from J, the junction contained 7 bases not matched to a gene. CDR3 in amino acids: CASSLPTSGADYEQYF. CDR3 bases: TGTGCCAGCAGCTTACCAACTAGCGGGGCGGACTACGAGCAGTACTTC. Full variable domain (rest looked up from reference TRBV7-9 and TRBJ2-7): DTGVSQNPRHKITKRGQNVTFRCDPISEHNRLYWYRQTLGQGPEFLTYFQNEAQLEKSRLLSDRFSAERPKGSFSTLEIQRTEQGDSAMYLCASSLPTSGADYEQYFGPGTRLTVT.

The chain combines TRBV7-9 with TRBJ2-7; D might be TRBD1 (6 bases). The CDR3 length is 14 residues. The V end lost 5 bases, the J end lost 3 bases, and 14 bases lay between the germline ends. Germline CDR1 and CDR2: SEHNR and FQNEAQ (reference sequence). The CDR3 spells CASSPRGGGYEQYF. In nucleotides, the CDR3 is TGTGCCAGCAGCCCCCGAGGGGGTGGCTACGAGCAGTACTTC.

V is TRBV2 and J is TRBJ2-5, with D tentatively TRBD1 or TRBD2 (5 bases each). The CDR3 consists of 12 residues. Germline V lookup: CDR1 SNHLY, CDR2 FYNNEI. Trimming took 2 bases from V and 7 from J, leaving 8 bases between them. CDR3 in amino acids: CASSENGATQYF. The CDR3 DNA is TGTGCCAGCAGTGAAAACGGGGCGACCCAGTACTTC.

The CDR3 bases are TGTGCTAGTGGCTGGGGGGACGGAGGGACCCAGTACTTC. This codes for CASGWGDGGTQYF. The gene calls are TRBV12-5 and TRBJ2-5; a possible D gene is TRBD2 (6 bases). V was pared by 6 bases and J by 7 bases, with 15 bases between. The CDR3 extends over 13 amino acids. Looked up from germline, CDR1 is LGHNT and CDR2 is FRNRAP.

This CDR3 is CASSEGRGHGKLFF. In DNA form, the CDR3 reads TGTGCCAGCAGTGAGGGCAGGGGCCACGGAAAACTGTTTTTT. The chain carries TRBV6-4 and TRBJ1-4; D is possibly TRBD1 (6 bases). CDR1 and CDR2 (germline): MRHNA, SNTAGT. CDR3 length: 14 residues. V lost 3 bases to trimming and J lost 10 bases, with 15 bases between them.

The J gene is TRBJ1-1, the V gene TRBV6-5, with D uncertain. The V and J ends lost 8 bases and 1 base respectively, with 2 bases between them. CDR1 and CDR2 (germline): MNHEY, SVGAGI. The CDR3 spans 10 residues. Written as DNA, the CDR3 is TGTGCCAGCGGGAACACTGAAGCTTTCTTT. Translating gives CASGNTEAFF.

V and J are TRBV5-4 and TRBJ1-6; TRBD1 aligns across 7 bases. Germline CDR1 and CDR2: SGHNT and YYREEE (reference sequence). After removal of 0 bases from V and 11 bases from J, the junction contained 5 bases not matched to a gene. The CDR3 length is 14 residues. The CDR3 loop reads CASSLDQGVTPLHF. The CDR3 DNA sequence: TGTGCCAGCAGCTTGGATCAGGGGGTAACACCCCTCCACTTT.